Below, one TCR beta chain is given with its context. This clonotype is characterized as medium-sized (0.01 to 0.1%). The target of this receptor is not known. Qualities for individual bases were not recorded, and no much larger clone is one base off. To prepare the library, PCR was applied. TCRdb shows the sequencer as Illumina HiSeq 2000. TCRdb reprocessed the public reads (quality trimming at Q25 with fastp, clone calling with MiXCR) and kept in-frame beta chains. For every CDR3 protein sequence, its rows merge into one entry that carries the most common genes and DNA. This sample gives about 21,000 distinct CDR3 sequences in total; about 43% of them show up just once. The leading ten clones occupy approximately 13% of the sample. The source of the sample is a study of tumor-infiltrating lymphocytes in oesophageal squamous cell carcinoma listed by TCRdb under 2016. Taken from the germline V gene, the CDR1 and CDR2 loops are SGHVS and FQNEAQ. The germline V end is reduced by 5 bases and the J end by 0 bases; junction bases left unmatched: 4. From the cysteine up to the phenylalanine, the CDR3 has a length of 16 residues. Only CDR3 DNA is held: 48 bases, read in frame from base 1.

The clonotype comes from a male donor with esophageal squamous cell carcinoma. The chain is assembled from TRBV7-8 and TRBJ2-6, and TRBD1 aligns with 7 junction nucleotides. What was sequenced was normal esophageal tissue next to the tumor. The nucleotide sequence reads TGTGCCAGCAGCAGGACAGGTACCTCTGGGGCCAACGTCCTGACTTTC. Its product reads: CASSRTGTSGANVLTF.